This T cell receptor (beta chain) stems from a study of beta chain features in type 1 diabetes. Study background: Patients were similar to healthy donors in age and gender (as well as in cell yields).

Findings and limits, study-wide: In all four CD4+ subsets, TCRB CDR3 length was significantly, moderately reduced in type 1 diabetes.

The single heparinised draw taken from each donor contained approximately 100 mL of blood on average. Expressed TCRB transcripts got sequenced, as all isolated RNA was reverse transcribed. Profiling relied on immunoSEQ multiplex PCR, and the TCRdb table lists in-frame clones only, not all of them. The sample lists about 930,000 clones; around a sixth were seen once. The germline V gene has CDR1 MNHNY and CDR2 SVGAGI (reference sequence). The CDR3 is 12 residues long. J lost 4 bases, V lost 7 bases, and 1 base had no gene match. Worth noting for this clone: No antigen is known for it.

The sample taken for sequencing was naive CD4+ T cells from blood. This receptor was identified in a young woman in good health. The chain recombines TRBV6-6 with TRBJ2-1; 7 bases map to TRBD1. The chain's CDR3 is CASTGQYNEQFF. The CDR3 DNA reads TGTGCCAGCACGGGACAGTACAATGAGCAGTTCTTC.